The 8 T cell receptor beta chains given below trace back to one sample, sequenced in a study of molecular identifiers for immune sequencing clone quantification. Via MiXCR, TCRdb re-called the PCR reads, giving one row per CDR3 protein. The sample yields roughly 320,000 distinct CDR3 sequences, 24% seen once. The specimen was naive CD8+ T cells from blood, with Jurkat cell RNA spiked in. Subset of the sample: FACS-sorted CD8+CD4-CCR7+CD45RA+ naive T cells. The receptors were sampled from a human donor in good health. Some libraries in this study had Jurkat cell RNA spiked in.

This clonotype was counted at least ten times. The chain employs TRBV6-6 and TRBJ1-5; 8 positions match TRBD1. Germline V CDR1 and CDR2: MNHNY, SVGAGI (reference sequence). CDR3 length equals 15 residues. After removal of 6 bases from V and 4 bases from J, the junction contained 8 bases not matched to a gene. The CDR3 is CASSTGQGRNQPQHF. The CDR3 bases are TGTGCCAGCAGCACTGGACAGGGTAGGAATCAGCCCCAGCATTTT.

This clonotype showed up many times. The chain uses TRBV6-4 and TRBJ2-3; D possibly uses TRBD1 or TRBD2 (6 bases each). V was shortened by 7 bases and J by 2 bases, with 10 bases between the two germline ends. In germline, CDR1 is MRHNA, CDR2 SNTAGT. This CDR3 has 13 amino acids. CDR3 sequence: CASTGDFTDTQYF. Written as DNA, the CDR3 is TGTGCCAGCACAGGGGACTTCACAGATACGCAGTATTTT.

This clonotype was seen a handful of times. The chain recombines TRBV20-1 with TRBJ1-1; a weak D match, TRBD1 (5 bases). The CDR3 sequence is 13 residues long. Germline assignment: CDR1 DFQATT and CDR2 SNEGSKA (reference sequence). V lost 3 bases, J lost 0 bases, and 8 bases lay in between. Here the CDR3 reads CSARAGMNTEAFF. CDR3 nucleotide sequence: TGCAGTGCTAGGGCAGGGATGAACACTGAAGCTTTCTTT.

The chain links TRBV6-6 to TRBJ2-1, with D unresolved. V was trimmed by 2 bases and J by 7 bases, leaving 15 bases between them. In germline, CDR1 is MNHNY, CDR2 SVGAGI (reference sequence). The CDR3 has 15 amino acids. Written as DNA, the CDR3 is TGTGCCAGCAGTTACATGTCTAGTGCGAGGAATGAGCAGTTCTTC. Translated, it gives CASSYMSSARNEQFF.

This clonotype was seen repeatedly, ten times or more. The chain recombines TRBV29-1 with TRBJ2-5; 8 nucleotides agree with TRBD1. This CDR3 contains 13 residues. Trimming cost V 3 bases and J 5 bases; bases outside gene matches: 5. Germline loops: CDR1 SQVTM, CDR2 ANQGSEA. The chain's CDR3 is CSVDLDRDETQYF. The CDR3 DNA reads as TGCAGCGTTGATTTGGACAGGGACGAGACCCAGTACTTC.

Points on this clonotype: The junction differs from germline at one of its ends, possibly a read error. V gene TRBV12-3 or TRBV12-4 combines with J gene TRBJ2-2; 8 positions agree with TRBD2. This CDR3 contains 13 residues. CDR3: CGSSTGGTGELFF. The CDR3 nucleotides are TGTGGCAGCAGTACGGGGGGGACCGGGGAGCTGTTTTTT.

This chain links TRBV7-9 with TRBJ2-3; TRBD2 matches 11 bases. The V segment lost 5 bases and the J segment 3 bases; nucleotides outside the gene matches: 19. The CDR3 is 20 residues long. Per germline, CDR1 SEHNR and CDR2 FQNEAQ (reference sequence). The CDR3 nucleotides read TGTGCCAGCAGCCCCCGGGACAGGGACACTAGCGGGGGTCGAACAGATACGCAGTATTTT. Translation gives CASSPRDRDTSGGRTDTQYF.

Concerning this clonotype: A read error is likely, as this CDR3 ends without the conserved phenylalanine or tryptophan. The chain is built from TRBV12-3 or TRBV12-4 and TRBJ2-7; a possible D gene is TRBD1 (8 bases). The CDR3 covers 16 residues. V was trimmed by 3 bases and J by 7 bases, leaving 22 bases between them. The CDR3 sequence: CASSFGENRGGFEQYL. The DNA for the CDR3 is TGTGCCAGCAGTTTCGGAGAGAACAGGGGGGGTTTTGAGCAGTACCTC.